This TCR beta chain was obtained from a study of blood T cell repertoires in COVID-19 (TCRdb year 2020). Context from the whole study: Samples covering the acute and convalescent phases of COVID-19 were provided by collaborators in the United States, Italy and Spain. The samples were drawn from the first 160 participants of the ongoing ImmuneRACE study and from under 1,500 subjects provided by 6 global collaborators. A de-identified subject ID, COVID-19 status, age in years and sex were almost always included in the sample metadata. The repertoires were made available in a free public database intended to serve as a resource for research on the immune response to SARS-CoV-2. The material from the prospective study consisted of cDNA or gDNA derived from T cells, B-cell-depleted T cells, or PBMCs. The dataset comprised deeply sampled blood TCRbeta repertoires from subjects exposed to, actively infected with, or recovered from COVID-19. Where available, HLA class I and class II types were taken from metadata supplied by the sample provider and were not determined by assay-based typing.

Cut back by 7 bases and 1 base, the V and J ends lie 10 bases apart. In the germline V gene, CDR1 corresponds to SNHLY and CDR2 to FYNNEI. The CDR3 spans 13 residues, from the cysteine through the phenylalanine. Just the 39-base CDR3 DNA is kept, in frame starting at base 1. TCRbeta CDR3 regions were amplified from genomic DNA by means of the immunoSEQ Assay, a bias-controlled multiplex PCR. The original methods were these. Nucleated cell counts per sample were estimated from amplification of reference gene primers within the assay. To quantify the absolute abundance of each unique TCRbeta CDR3 rearrangement, sequence reads were collapsed and filtered. For each sample, productive Simpson clonality was calculated as the square root of Simpson's diversity index across productive rearrangements. Imported from immuneACCESS, the table was reduced by TCRdb to in-frame sequences with V and J called. These copies leave out some clones; in studies compared against another copy, an unresolved V gene accounts for under half, and the cause of the remainder is not known. The V and J calls and the clone size are those of that table, but D and trimming were determined from the DNA. In all, the sample holds some 89,000 clones, and more than 65% of those were seen once. The leading ten clones occupy around 11% of the sample.

Of note for this clone: The antigen it binds to is not known. Within one base of it there is no much larger clone, and no base qualities were kept.

Each collaborating institution followed its own protocols to collect whole blood in K2EDTA tubes. For TCRbeta analysis, collaborators shipped samples as frozen whole blood, isolated PBMCs, or DNA extracted from either of those sample types. Broad study findings and their caveats: The amount of clinical and demographic metadata varied by source and participant and was provided uncurated.

The V gene is TRBV2 and the J gene is TRBJ1-1, with a weak D call of TRBD1 (5 bases match). The sequencing input was peripheral blood. The receptor was isolated from a man aged 65 to 79 with acute or convalescent COVID-19. Here is the DNA: TGTGCCAGCAAGCTTACAGGGAACACTGAAGCTTTCTTT. Its protein product is CASKLTGNTEAFF.